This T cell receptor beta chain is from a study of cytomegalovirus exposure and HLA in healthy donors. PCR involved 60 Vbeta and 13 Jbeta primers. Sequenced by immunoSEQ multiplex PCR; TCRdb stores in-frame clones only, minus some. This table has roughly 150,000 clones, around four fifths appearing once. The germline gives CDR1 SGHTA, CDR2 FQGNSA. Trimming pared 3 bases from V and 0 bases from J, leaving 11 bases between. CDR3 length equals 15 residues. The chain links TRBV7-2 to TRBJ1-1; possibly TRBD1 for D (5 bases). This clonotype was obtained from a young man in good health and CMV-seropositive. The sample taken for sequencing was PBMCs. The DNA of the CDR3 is TGTGCCAGCAGCTTTTGGGCAGGGATGAACACTGAAGCTTTCTTT. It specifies CASSFWAGMNTEAFF.